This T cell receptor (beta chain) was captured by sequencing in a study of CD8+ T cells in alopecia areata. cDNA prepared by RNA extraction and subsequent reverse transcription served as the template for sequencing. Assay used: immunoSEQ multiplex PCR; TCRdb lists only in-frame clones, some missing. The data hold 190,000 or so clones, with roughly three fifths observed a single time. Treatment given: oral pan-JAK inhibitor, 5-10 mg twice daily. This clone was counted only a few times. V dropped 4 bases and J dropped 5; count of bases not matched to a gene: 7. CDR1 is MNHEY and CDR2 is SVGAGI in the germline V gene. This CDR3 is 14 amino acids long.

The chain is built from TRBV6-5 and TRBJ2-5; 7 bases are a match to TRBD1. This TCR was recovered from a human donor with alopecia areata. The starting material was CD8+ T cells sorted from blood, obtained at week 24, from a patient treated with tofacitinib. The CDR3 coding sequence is TGTGCCAGCAGTTCCCCGACAGGGTGGGAGACCCAGTACTTC. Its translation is CASSSPTGWETQYF.